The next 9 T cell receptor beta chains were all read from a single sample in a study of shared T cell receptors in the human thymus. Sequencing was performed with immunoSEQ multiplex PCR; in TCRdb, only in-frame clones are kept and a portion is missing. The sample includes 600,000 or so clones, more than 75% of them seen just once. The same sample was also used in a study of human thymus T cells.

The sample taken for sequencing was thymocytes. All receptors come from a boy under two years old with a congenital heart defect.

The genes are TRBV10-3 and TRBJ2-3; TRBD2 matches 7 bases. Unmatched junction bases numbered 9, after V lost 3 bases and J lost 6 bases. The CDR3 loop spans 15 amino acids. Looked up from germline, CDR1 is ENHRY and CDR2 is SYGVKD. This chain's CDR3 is CAISDWGRAVDTQYF. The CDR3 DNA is TGTGCCATCAGTGACTGGGGGAGGGCCGTGGATACGCAGTATTTT.

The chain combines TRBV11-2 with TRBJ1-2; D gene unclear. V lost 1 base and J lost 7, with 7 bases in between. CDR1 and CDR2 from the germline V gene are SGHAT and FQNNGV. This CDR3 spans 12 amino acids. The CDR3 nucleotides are TGTGCCAGCAGCTTAGCCGGGAGTGGCTACACCTTC. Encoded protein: CASSLAGSGYTF.

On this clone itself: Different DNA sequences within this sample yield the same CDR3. The CDR3 DNA reads TGTGCCAGCAGCCCGGGACAGGGGGGCAATCAGCCCCAGCATTTT. Its translation: CASSPGQGGNQPQHF. The chain joins TRBV6-5 to TRBJ1-5; 11 bases agree with TRBD1. Germline-derived CDR1 and CDR2 are MNHEY and SVGAGI. The CDR3 is 15 residues long. Trimming cost V 6 bases and J 2 bases; bases outside gene matches: 3.

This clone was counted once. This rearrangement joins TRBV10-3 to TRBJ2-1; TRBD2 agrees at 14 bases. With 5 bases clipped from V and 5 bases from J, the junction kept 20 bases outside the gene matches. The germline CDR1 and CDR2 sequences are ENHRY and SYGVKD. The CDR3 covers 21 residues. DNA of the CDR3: TGTGCCATCAGTCCAGGGACTAGCGGGAGTTTGCCCGTATCCAGAGACAATGAGCAGTTCTTC. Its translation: CAISPGTSGSLPVSRDNEQFF.

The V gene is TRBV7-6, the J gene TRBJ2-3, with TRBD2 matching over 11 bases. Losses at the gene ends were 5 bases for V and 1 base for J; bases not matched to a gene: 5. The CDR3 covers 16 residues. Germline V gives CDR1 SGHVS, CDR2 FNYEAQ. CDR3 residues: CASSAPLAGGTDTQYF. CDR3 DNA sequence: TGTGCCAGCAGCGCCCCACTAGCGGGGGGCACAGATACGCAGTATTTT.

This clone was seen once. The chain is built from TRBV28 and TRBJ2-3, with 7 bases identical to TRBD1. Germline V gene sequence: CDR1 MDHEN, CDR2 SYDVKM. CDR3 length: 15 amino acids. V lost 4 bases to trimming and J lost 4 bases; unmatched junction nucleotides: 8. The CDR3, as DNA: TGTGCCAGCAGTTCAGGGGCCCAGGGGGCAGATACGCAGTATTTT. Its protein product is CASSSGAQGADTQYF.

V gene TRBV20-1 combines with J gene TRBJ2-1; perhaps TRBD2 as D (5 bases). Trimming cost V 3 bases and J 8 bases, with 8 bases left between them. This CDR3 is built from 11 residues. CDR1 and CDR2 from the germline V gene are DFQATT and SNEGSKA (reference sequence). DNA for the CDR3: TGCAGTGCTAGTGTCGGGGATGAGCAGTTCTTC. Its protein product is CSASVGDEQFF.

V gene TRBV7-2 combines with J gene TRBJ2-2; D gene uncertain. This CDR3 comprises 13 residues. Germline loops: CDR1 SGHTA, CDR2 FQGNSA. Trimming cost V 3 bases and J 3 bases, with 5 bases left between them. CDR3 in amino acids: CASSFSYTGELFF. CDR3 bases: TGTGCCAGCAGCTTCTCGTACACCGGGGAGCTGTTTTTT.

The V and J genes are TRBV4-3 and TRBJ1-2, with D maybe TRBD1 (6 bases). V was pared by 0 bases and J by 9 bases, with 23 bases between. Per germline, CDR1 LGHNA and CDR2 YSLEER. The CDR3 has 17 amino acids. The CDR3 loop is CASSQDLRGGAIGCYTF. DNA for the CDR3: TGCGCCAGCAGCCAAGATCTGAGGGGGGGGGCTATAGGGTGCTACACCTTC.